What follows are 28 T cell receptor beta chains derived from one specimen sequenced in a study of Graves' ophthalmopathy and Graves' hyperthyroidism. Beta-chain TCR CDR3 regions were amplified from RNA transcripts. The first round was an RT-PCR with HTBI primers, and the second round was a multiplex PCR. In TCRdb, the multiplex PCR reads were re-called with MiXCR into one record per CDR3 protein. There are some 48,000 distinct CDR3 sequences in the sample; about 50% occur only once, and roughly a quarter lies in the top ten. Sequences were obtained from peripheral blood. All receptors derive from an adult man with Graves' ophthalmopathy.

This chain joins TRBV7-8 and TRBJ2-7; D call uncertain. Trimming cost V 5 bases and J 0 bases, with 8 bases left between them. The CDR3 has 13 residues. The germline V gene encodes CDR1 SGHVS and CDR2 FQNEAQ. The CDR3 nucleotides read TGTGCCAGCAGCAAAGGAAGCTCCTACGAGCAGTACTTC. This codes for CASSKGSSYEQYF.

A note on this clonotype: This CDR3 is missing its conserved last phenylalanine or tryptophan, likely due to a read error. Because the CDR3's place on the DNA is in doubt, the DNA is left out and the CDR3 is given as listed by TCRdb. The V gene is TRBV20-1, the J gene TRBJ2-3; the table's D call of TRBD1 was not tested on the DNA. Looked up from germline, CDR1 is DFQATT and CDR2 is SNEGSKA (reference sequence). The CDR3 length is 14 residues, termini included. CDR3 protein: CSASLQGFTDTRYS.

The V and J genes are TRBV4-2 and TRBJ1-5; possibly TRBD1 for D (5 bases). The CDR3 extends over 15 amino acids. CDR1 LGHNA and CDR2 YNFKEQ come from the germline V gene. The V end was cut by 0 bases, the J end by 1 base, with 7 bases between. This chain's CDR3 is CASSQDRQSNQPQHF. The CDR3 DNA sequence: TGTGCCAGCAGCCAAGATCGACAGAGCAATCAGCCCCAGCATTTT.

The gene calls are TRBV28 and TRBJ2-7; D gene unclear. The CDR3 covers 14 residues. Trimming stripped 6 bases from V and 4 bases from J, with 16 bases between. CDR1 is MDHEN and CDR2 is SYDVKM in the germline V gene. The chain's CDR3 is CASSPSFGSYEQYF. For the CDR3, the DNA is TGTGCCAGCAGCCCATCGTTCGGATCTTACGAGCAGTACTTC.

The chain recombines TRBV6-5 with TRBJ1-1, with D unresolved. The V end was cut by 3 bases, the J end by 1 base, with 6 bases between. Looked up from germline, CDR1 is MNHEY and CDR2 is SVGAGI. This CDR3 is 13 amino acids long. This CDR3 is CASSYVENTEAFF. The CDR3 DNA reads TGTGCCAGCAGTTATGTGGAGAACACTGAAGCTTTCTTT.

Of note for this clonotype: The junction shows a germline mismatch at one end, possibly a read error. V and J are TRBV9 and TRBJ2-2; TRBD2 agrees at 15 bases. Germline loops: CDR1 SGDLS, CDR2 YYNGEE. The CDR3 covers 18 residues. As DNA, the CDR3 is TGTGCCAGCAGCGCACCGGGACTAGCGGGAGGCGGCACCGGGGAGCCGTTTTTT. Its protein product is CASSAPGLAGGGTGEPFF.

The chain uses TRBV18 and TRBJ1-4; no definite D call. Germline V lookup: CDR1 KGHSH, CDR2 LQKENI. The V and J ends lost 1 base and 8 bases respectively, with 11 bases between them. The CDR3 contains 14 residues. The CDR3 DNA follows: TGTGCCAGCTCACCACAACGAGGAGAGGAAAAACTGTTTTTT. It specifies CASSPQRGEEKLFF.

By sample share, this clonotype is medium-sized. The chain is built from TRBV29-1 and TRBJ1-2; 10 nucleotides agree with TRBD1. V shed 5 bases, J shed 6 bases, and the junction held 9 bases outside the gene matches. This CDR3 region has 14 residues. In germline, CDR1 is SQVTM, CDR2 ANQGSEA. The CDR3 bases are TGCAGCGTTCTGCCGGTGGGGACAGGGGATGGCTACACCTTC. Translation: CSVLPVGTGDGYTF.

This clonotype was found many times. As the CDR3 is not closed by the conserved phenylalanine or tryptophan, this likely results from a read error. This chain joins TRBV5-1 and TRBJ2-5; D remains unclear. The germline V and J ends were trimmed by 0 bases and 1 base, with 7 bases remaining between them. The CDR3 totals 14 residues. Germline CDR1 and CDR2: SGHRS and YFSETQ. The CDR3 sequence is CASSLVVGQETQYL. CDR3 sequence (DNA): TGCGCCAGCAGCTTGGTTGTGGGCCAAGAGACCCAGTACCTC.

The chain is built from TRBV29-1 and TRBJ2-5, with 9 bases identical to TRBD1. The CDR3 totals 16 residues. Germline V lookup: CDR1 SQVTM, CDR2 ANQGSEA. V lost 4 bases to trimming and J lost 1 base; unmatched junction nucleotides: 10. CDR3 loop: CSVGRGPTGGQETQYF. CDR3 DNA: TGCAGCGTTGGTCGGGGTCCGACAGGGGGCCAAGAGACCCAGTACTTC.

As concerns this clonotype: This likely comes from a read error, as the CDR3 has no conserved phenylalanine or tryptophan at its end. The chain combines TRBV20-1 with TRBJ2-5; maybe TRBD1 (5 bases). The germline V gene has CDR1 DFQATT and CDR2 SNEGSKA (reference sequence). This CDR3 is built from 13 residues. The CDR3 DNA reads as TGCAGTGCTATCAGGGTCGCCCAAGAGGCCCAGTACTGC. Residues: CSAIRVAQEAQYC.

This clonotype has only a few counts. This sequence joins TRBV10-3 and TRBJ1-6, with TRBD1 as a possible D gene (5 bases). The V and J ends lost 0 bases and 4 bases respectively, with 10 bases between them. Germline V lookup: CDR1 ENHRY, CDR2 SYGVKD. The CDR3 length is 16 residues. The CDR3 coding sequence is TGTGCCATCAGTGAGTCCAGGGAACATTATAATTCACCCCTCCACTTT. Translated: CAISESREHYNSPLHF.

The rearrangement uses TRBV19 and TRBJ1-4; no firm D call. This CDR3 is 15 amino acids long. V was clipped by 5 bases and J by 7 bases, with 17 bases between them. The germline gives CDR1 LNHDA, CDR2 SQIVND (reference sequence). The CDR3 here is CASSAQSGRGEKLFF. The CDR3 region has the DNA TGTGCCAGTAGTGCCCAATCAGGACGGGGTGAAAAACTGTTTTTT.

This clonotype counts as medium-sized. This chain connects TRBV15 to TRBJ1-4; D gene uncertain. The germline V gene has CDR1 LNHNV and CDR2 YYDKDF (reference sequence). V lost 0 bases, J lost 8 bases, and 16 bases lay in between. The CDR3 loop spans 16 amino acids. In nucleotides, the CDR3 is TGTGCCACCAGCAGAGATGGGAAAACCGAACGGGAAAAACTGTTTTTT. It encodes CATSRDGKTEREKLFF.

Turning to this clonotype: The missing conserved phenylalanine or tryptophan at the end of this CDR3 makes a read error likely. The V call is TRBV7-2, the J call TRBJ2-5, with a possible D match to TRBD1 (5 bases). This CDR3 has 15 residues. Germline CDR1 and CDR2: SGHTA and FQGNSA. The V end lost 1 base, the J end lost 5 bases, and 14 bases lay between the germline ends. In DNA, the CDR3 is TGTGCCAGCAGCTTAGAGGGGTTTGGCTTGGAGACCCAGTACGTC. It is translated as CASSLEGFGLETQYV.

In this sample, this clonotype is medium-sized. V gene TRBV20-1 combines with J gene TRBJ1-2; possible D gene TRBD1, 6 bases. The CDR3 is 14 amino acids. Trimming removed 6 bases from V and 3 bases from J, with 17 bases in between. Germline lookup yields CDR1 DFQATT and CDR2 SNEGSKA (reference sequence). The CDR3 region is CSAERQDRYYGYTF. The CDR3 DNA reads TGCAGTGCCGAACGACAGGACCGTTACTATGGCTACACCTTC.

This clonotype occurred many times. This chain connects TRBV15 to TRBJ2-3, with TRBD2 matching over 13 bases. The V segment lost 1 base and the J segment 1 base; nucleotides outside the gene matches: 8. Germline V gene data show CDR1 as LNHNV and CDR2 as YYDKDF (reference sequence). The CDR3 is made up of 19 amino acids. CDR3 amino acids: CATSRALGTSGTGTDTQYF. DNA for the CDR3: TGTGCCACCAGCAGAGCTCTTGGGACTAGCGGGACCGGCACAGATACGCAGTATTTT.

This clonotype was seen many times. The V gene is TRBV29-1, the J gene TRBJ1-5, with 9 bases aligning to TRBD1. Germline V lookup: CDR1 SQVTM, CDR2 ANQGSEA. CDR3 length: 15 residues. V lost 4 bases, J lost 4 bases, and 8 bases stayed unmatched. In DNA, the CDR3 is TGCAGCGTTGGGGGGGGACAGGGAGTTAATCAGCCCCAGCATTTT. Protein product: CSVGGGQGVNQPQHF.

At least ten counts were recorded for this clonotype. The rearrangement uses TRBV5-6 and TRBJ2-1; TRBD1 matches 7 bases. The length of the CDR3 is 16 residues. V lost 3 bases, J lost 8 bases, and 14 bases stayed unmatched. The germline gives CDR1 SGHDT, CDR2 YYEEEE. The CDR3 nucleotides are TGTGCCAGCAGCTCAAACACAGGGGCATGGGGCGATGAGCAGTTCTTC. As protein: CASSSNTGAWGDEQFF. Full variable domain (outside the CDR3, taken from reference TRBV5-6 and TRBJ2-1): DAGVTQSPTHLIKTRGQQVTLRCSPKSGHDTVSWYQQALGQGPQFIFQYYEEEERQRGNFPDRFSGHQFPNYSSELNVNALLLGDSALYLCASSSNTGAWGDEQFFGPGTRLTVL.

This clonotype occurred many times. J is TRBJ1-2 and V is TRBV20-1; 7 nucleotides line up with TRBD1. Germline loops: CDR1 DFQATT, CDR2 SNEGSKA (reference sequence). J lost 9 bases, V lost 5 bases, and 18 bases had no gene match. The CDR3 runs to 15 residues. The CDR3 region is CSAETDRVTLFSYTF. CDR3 nucleotide sequence: TGCAGTGCTGAAACAGACAGGGTGACGTTATTCAGCTACACCTTC.

This clonotype was observed at least ten times. This chain uses TRBV7-9 with TRBJ1-5; D is ambiguous. Germline-derived CDR1 and CDR2 are SEHNR and FQNEAQ (reference sequence). The CDR3 runs to 12 residues. Between the trimmed V and J ends, which lost 4 bases and 5 bases, there was a span of 6 bases. The CDR3 here is CASSSDHQPQHF. CDR3 DNA: TGTGCCAGCAGCTCTGACCATCAGCCCCAGCATTTT.

In this sample, this clonotype is medium-sized. The V call is TRBV25-1, the J call TRBJ1-5; D uncertain. V was clipped by 4 bases and J by 5 bases, with 9 bases between them. Germline assignment: CDR1 MGHDK and CDR2 SYGVNS. This CDR3 spans 13 amino acids. Here the CDR3 DNA reads TGTGCCAGCAGTGCCAAAGGGTATCAGCCCCAGCATTTT. The encoded protein is CASSAKGYQPQHF.

At least ten counts were recorded for this clonotype. V and J are TRBV9 and TRBJ2-3; 15 bases fit TRBD2. Germline V lookup: CDR1 SGDLS, CDR2 YYNGEE. Trimming at V came to 3 bases and at J to 3 bases, leaving 2 bases not matched to a gene. This CDR3 has 16 amino acids. The CDR3: CASSGGLAGGTDTQYF. CDR3 nucleotide sequence: TGTGCCAGCAGCGGCGGACTAGCGGGGGGGACAGATACGCAGTATTTT.

This clonotype was recorded many times. The chain has TRBV19 and TRBJ1-4, with D uncertain. Germline V gene sequence: CDR1 LNHDA, CDR2 SQIVND (reference sequence). The CDR3 runs to 14 residues. Trimming removed 6 bases at V and 3 bases at J, with 11 bases between. The chain's CDR3 is CASRNLGPNEKLFF. The CDR3 DNA is TGTGCCAGTAGAAACCTAGGGCCTAATGAAAAACTGTTTTTT.

This sequence joins TRBV6-2 or TRBV6-3 and TRBJ2-5; 13 nucleotides align to TRBD2. With 2 bases clipped from V and 7 bases from J, the junction kept 7 bases outside the gene matches. This CDR3 has 16 residues. CDR1 is MNHEY and CDR2 is SVGEGT in the germline V gene. CDR3 nucleotides: TGTGCCAGCAGTTACGGGACTAGCGGGATTGGAGGGACCCAGTACTTC. Protein sequence: CASSYGTSGIGGTQYF.

As DNA, the CDR3 is TGCAGTGCTACGGGGGGCGAGCAGTACTTC. Translated, it gives CSATGGEQYF. The chain is built from TRBV20-1 and TRBJ2-7, with 7 bases aligning to TRBD2. J gave up 6 bases and V 4 bases, and 0 bases lay outside the gene matches. This CDR3 has 10 residues. Germline CDR1 is DFQATT and CDR2 is SNEGSKA (reference sequence).

V is TRBV3-1 and J is TRBJ2-1, with 7 bases that match TRBD1. The CDR3 consists of 15 residues. Trimming removed 4 bases from V and 0 bases from J; junction bases left unmatched: 3. Germline lookup yields CDR1 LGHDT and CDR2 YNNKEL (reference sequence). The CDR3 coding sequence is TGTGCCAGCAGCCCGACAGGGAGCTCCTACAATGAGCAGTTCTTC. Amino acids: CASSPTGSSYNEQFF.

V usage is TRBV5-1 and J usage is TRBJ2-1; D unresolved. Germline V gene lookup returns CDR1 SGHRS and CDR2 YFSETQ. This CDR3 is 14 amino acids long. Trimming left V 0 bases short and J 4 bases short, with 8 bases between. The CDR3 region is CASSLVSDYNEQFF. CDR3 DNA: TGCGCCAGCAGCTTGGTCAGCGATTACAATGAGCAGTTCTTC. The whole variable domain, filled in from reference TRBV5-1 and TRBJ2-1, reads KAGVTQTPRYLIKTRGQQVTLSCSPISGHRSVSWYQQTPGQGLQFLFEYFSETQRNKGNFPGRFSGRQFSNSRSEMNVSTLELGDSALYLCASSLVSDYNEQFFGPGTRLTVL.